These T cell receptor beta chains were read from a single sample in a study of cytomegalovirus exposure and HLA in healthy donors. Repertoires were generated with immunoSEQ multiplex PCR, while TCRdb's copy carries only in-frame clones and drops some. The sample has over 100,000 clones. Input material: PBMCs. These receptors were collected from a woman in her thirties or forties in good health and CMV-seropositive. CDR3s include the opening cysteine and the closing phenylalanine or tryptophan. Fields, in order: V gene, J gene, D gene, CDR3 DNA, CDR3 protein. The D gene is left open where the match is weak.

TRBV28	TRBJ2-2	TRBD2	TGTGCCAGCAGTTTATCTAGCGGGGGGAACACCGGGGAGCTGTTTTTT	CASSLSSGGNTGELFF
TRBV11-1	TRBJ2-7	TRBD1	TGTGCCAGCAGCCCGTGGACAGGAACCTACGAGCAGTACTTC	CASSPWTGTYEQYF
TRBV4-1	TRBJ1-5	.	TGCGCCAGCAGCCAACGGCAGGGTGGACAGCCCCAGCATTTT	CASSQRQGGQPQHF
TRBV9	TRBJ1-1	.	TGTGCCAGCAGCGCCGACGAAAGCGGGACTGAAGCTTTCTTT	CASSADESGTEAFF
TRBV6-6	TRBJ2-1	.	TGTGCCAGCAGCGGCGGGGTCTCCTACAATGAGCAGTTCTTC	CASSGGVSYNEQFF
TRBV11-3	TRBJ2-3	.	TGTGCCAGCAGCTTAACTTCCGTACGGGATACGCAGTATTTT	CASSLTSVRDTQYF
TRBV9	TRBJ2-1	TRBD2	TGTGCCAGCAGCGCCCGGACTAGCGGGAACTACAATGAGCAGTTCTTC	CASSARTSGNYNEQFF
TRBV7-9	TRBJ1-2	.	TGTGCCAGCAGCTTAGCTCGCGGCAGAGCTGCTAACTATGGCTACACCTTC	CASSLARGRAANYGYTF
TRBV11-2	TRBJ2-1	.	TGTGCCAGCATGCCCAGGGGCGGGAGAGCGGACAATGAGCAGTTCTTC	CASMPRGGRADNEQFF
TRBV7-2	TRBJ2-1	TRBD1	TGTGCCAGCAGCTTAAGGTGGCAGGGGGACTACAATGAGCAGTTCTTC	CASSLRWQGDYNEQFF
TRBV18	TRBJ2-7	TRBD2	TGTGCCAGCTCACCGAGAAAAGCGGGAGTCTACTACGAGCAGTACTTC	CASSPRKAGVYYEQYF
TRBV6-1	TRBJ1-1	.	TGTGCCAGCAGGTTTAGAGGAGCTTTCTTT	CASRFRGAFF
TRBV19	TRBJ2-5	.	TGTGCCAGTAGTAGCCCTGGGAGGCGGGAGACCCAGTACTTC	CASSSPGRRETQYF
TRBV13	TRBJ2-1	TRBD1	TGTGCCAGCAGCTTAAGGGGACAGGGACATAATGAGCAGTTCTTC	CASSLRGQGHNEQFF
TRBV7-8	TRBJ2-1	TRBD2	TGTGCCAGCAGCTTACTTGGACTAGCGGGAGCTTCCTACAATGAGCAGTTCTTC	CASSLLGLAGASYNEQFF
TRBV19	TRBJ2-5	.	TGTGCCAGTAGTGCGTTACAGGGATCCCAAGAGACCCAGTACTTC	CASSALQGSQETQYF
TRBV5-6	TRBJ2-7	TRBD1	TGTGCCAGCAGCCCCCAGGGGGTTTCCGAGCAGTACTTC	CASSPQGVSEQYF
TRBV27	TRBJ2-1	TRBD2	TGTGCCAGCAGTTTGGTTAGGGCTAGCGGGAGGATGGGTGAGCAGTTCTTC	CASSLVRASGRMGEQFF
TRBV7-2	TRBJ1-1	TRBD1	TGTGCCAGCAGCCCTGGACAGGCGAACACTGAAGCTTTCTTT	CASSPGQANTEAFF
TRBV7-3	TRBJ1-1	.	TGTGCCAGCAGCTCCGGGTTGAACACTGAAGCTTTCTTT	CASSSGLNTEAFF
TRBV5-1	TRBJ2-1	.	TGCGCCAGCAGCTTGGTGCGGAGCTCCTACAATGAGCAGTTCTTC	CASSLVRSSYNEQFF
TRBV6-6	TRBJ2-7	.	TGTGCCAGCAGTGCGGGGACCTCCACCTACGAGCAGTACTTC	CASSAGTSTYEQYF
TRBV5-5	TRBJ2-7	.	TGTGCCAGCAGTTTTGACTGGCTCTTCGAGCAGTACTTC	CASSFDWLFEQYF
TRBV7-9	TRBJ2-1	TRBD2	TGTGCCAGCAGCTTAGCGCTAGCGGGTCCCTACAATGAGCAGTTCTTC	CASSLALAGPYNEQFF
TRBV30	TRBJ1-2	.	TGTGCCTGGAGTGTACAACAGGACTATGGCTACACCTTC	CAWSVQQDYGYTF
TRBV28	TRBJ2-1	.	TGTGCCAGCACTTCGGGAGTGATGGACAATGAGCAGTTCTTC	CASTSGVMDNEQFF
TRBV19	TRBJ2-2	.	TGTGCCAGTAGTATCAGCCCAGTTGGAGTTTCCGGGGAGCTGTTTTTT	CASSISPVGVSGELFF
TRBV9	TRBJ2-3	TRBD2	TGTGCCAGCAGCGTAGACCCTAGCGGGAGGGAAGAGTATTTT	CASSVDPSGREEYF
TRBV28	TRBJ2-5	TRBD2	TGTGCCAGCAGTTTAGTAAGCGGGAGTGGGACCGTGACCCAGTACTTC	CASSLVSGSGTVTQYF
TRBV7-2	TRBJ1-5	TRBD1	TGTGCCAGCAGCTTAGCAGGGGGCAGGCGTGGTAATCAGCCCCAGCATTTT	CASSLAGGRRGNQPQHF
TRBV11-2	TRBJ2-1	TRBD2	TGTGCCAGCAGCTTAGCTCCTAGCGGGAGATTTTCCTACAATGAGCAGTTCTTC	CASSLAPSGRFSYNEQFF
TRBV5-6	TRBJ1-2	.	TGTGCCACCAAAGGAGGAGCTAACTATGGCTACACCTTC	CATKGGANYGYTF
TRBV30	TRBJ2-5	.	TGTGCCTGGACCCCCCTTTTGGGAGAGCAGTACTTC	CAWTPLLGEQYF
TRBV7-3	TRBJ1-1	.	TGTGCCAGCAGTAATGGAGGGGAGAAATCGTTT	CASSNGGEKSF
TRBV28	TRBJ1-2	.	TGTGCCAGCACCTCAGGGGCTAGAAACTATGGCTACACCTTC	CASTSGARNYGYTF
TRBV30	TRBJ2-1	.	TGTGCCTGGAGTGACCTTAGGAGCTCCTACAATGAGCAGTTCTTC	CAWSDLRSSYNEQFF
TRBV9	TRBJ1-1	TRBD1	TGTGCCAGCAGCGTAGGCCCAGGGGGCGACACTGAAGCTTTCTTT	CASSVGPGGDTEAFF
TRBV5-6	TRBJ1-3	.	TGTGCCAGCAGCTTGGCTCCTTCCTCTGGAAACACCATATATTTT	CASSLAPSSGNTIYF
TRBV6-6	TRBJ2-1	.	TGTGCCAGCAGTACGCGGGTACGTCGCGATGAGCAGTTCTTC	CASSTRVRRDEQFF
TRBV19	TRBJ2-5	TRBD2	TGTGCCAGTAGTACCCGACTAGCGGGAGCAGAGACCCAGTACTTC	CASSTRLAGAETQYF
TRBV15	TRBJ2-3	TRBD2	TGTGCCACCAGCGGACGGGCTAGCGGGAGGGTGCGAGATACGCAGTATTTT	CATSGRASGRVRDTQYF
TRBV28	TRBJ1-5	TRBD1	TGTGCCAGCAGTTTACAGGGGGCCGATCAGCCCCAGCATTTT	CASSLQGADQPQHF
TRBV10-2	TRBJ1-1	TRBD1	TGCGCCAGCAGCGACAGGGGACGGGGAGAAGCTTTCTTT	CASSDRGRGEAFF
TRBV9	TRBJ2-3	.	TGTGCCAGCAGCGTAGATCGGGGGACTGGAGATACGCAGTATTTT	CASSVDRGTGDTQYF
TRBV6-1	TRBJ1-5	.	TGTGCCAGCAGTCACAATCAGCCCCAGCATTTT	CASSHNQPQHF
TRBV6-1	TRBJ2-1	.	TGTGCCACCCGACTAGTCCGGGATGAGCAGTTCTTC	CATRLVRDEQFF
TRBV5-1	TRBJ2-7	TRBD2	TGCGCCAGCAGCTTTGGGACTAGCGGTGCCTACGAGCAGTACTTC	CASSFGTSGAYEQYF
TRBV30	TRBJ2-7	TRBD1	TGTGCCTGGAGTGTGGACAGGGCCTACGAGCAGTACTTC	CAWSVDRAYEQYF
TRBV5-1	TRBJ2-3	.	TGCGCCAGCAGCTTGGCGACTAGATCAGATACGCAGTATTTT	CASSLATRSDTQYF
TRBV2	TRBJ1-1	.	TGTGCCAGCACCCAAGGGGCGCGCACTGAAGCTTTCTTT	CASTQGARTEAFF
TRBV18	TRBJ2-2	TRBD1	TGTGCCAGCTCACCCCAGGGACAGACCACCGGGGAGCTGTTTTTT	CASSPQGQTTGELFF
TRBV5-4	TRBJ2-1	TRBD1	TGTGCCAGCAGCCTCGACAGGGGGAAATACAATGAGCAGTTCTTC	CASSLDRGKYNEQFF
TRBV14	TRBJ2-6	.	TGTGCCAGCCGCTCGGCAGGGAGGCCACCTGGGGCCAACGTCCTGACTTTC	CASRSAGRPPGANVLTF
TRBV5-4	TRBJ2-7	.	TGTGCCAGCAGTTCTTCCTACGAGCAGTACTTC	CASSSSYEQYF
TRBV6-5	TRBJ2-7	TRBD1	TGTGCCAGCAGGCGCGGGACAGGGGATTCCTACGAGCAGTACTTC	CASRRGTGDSYEQYF